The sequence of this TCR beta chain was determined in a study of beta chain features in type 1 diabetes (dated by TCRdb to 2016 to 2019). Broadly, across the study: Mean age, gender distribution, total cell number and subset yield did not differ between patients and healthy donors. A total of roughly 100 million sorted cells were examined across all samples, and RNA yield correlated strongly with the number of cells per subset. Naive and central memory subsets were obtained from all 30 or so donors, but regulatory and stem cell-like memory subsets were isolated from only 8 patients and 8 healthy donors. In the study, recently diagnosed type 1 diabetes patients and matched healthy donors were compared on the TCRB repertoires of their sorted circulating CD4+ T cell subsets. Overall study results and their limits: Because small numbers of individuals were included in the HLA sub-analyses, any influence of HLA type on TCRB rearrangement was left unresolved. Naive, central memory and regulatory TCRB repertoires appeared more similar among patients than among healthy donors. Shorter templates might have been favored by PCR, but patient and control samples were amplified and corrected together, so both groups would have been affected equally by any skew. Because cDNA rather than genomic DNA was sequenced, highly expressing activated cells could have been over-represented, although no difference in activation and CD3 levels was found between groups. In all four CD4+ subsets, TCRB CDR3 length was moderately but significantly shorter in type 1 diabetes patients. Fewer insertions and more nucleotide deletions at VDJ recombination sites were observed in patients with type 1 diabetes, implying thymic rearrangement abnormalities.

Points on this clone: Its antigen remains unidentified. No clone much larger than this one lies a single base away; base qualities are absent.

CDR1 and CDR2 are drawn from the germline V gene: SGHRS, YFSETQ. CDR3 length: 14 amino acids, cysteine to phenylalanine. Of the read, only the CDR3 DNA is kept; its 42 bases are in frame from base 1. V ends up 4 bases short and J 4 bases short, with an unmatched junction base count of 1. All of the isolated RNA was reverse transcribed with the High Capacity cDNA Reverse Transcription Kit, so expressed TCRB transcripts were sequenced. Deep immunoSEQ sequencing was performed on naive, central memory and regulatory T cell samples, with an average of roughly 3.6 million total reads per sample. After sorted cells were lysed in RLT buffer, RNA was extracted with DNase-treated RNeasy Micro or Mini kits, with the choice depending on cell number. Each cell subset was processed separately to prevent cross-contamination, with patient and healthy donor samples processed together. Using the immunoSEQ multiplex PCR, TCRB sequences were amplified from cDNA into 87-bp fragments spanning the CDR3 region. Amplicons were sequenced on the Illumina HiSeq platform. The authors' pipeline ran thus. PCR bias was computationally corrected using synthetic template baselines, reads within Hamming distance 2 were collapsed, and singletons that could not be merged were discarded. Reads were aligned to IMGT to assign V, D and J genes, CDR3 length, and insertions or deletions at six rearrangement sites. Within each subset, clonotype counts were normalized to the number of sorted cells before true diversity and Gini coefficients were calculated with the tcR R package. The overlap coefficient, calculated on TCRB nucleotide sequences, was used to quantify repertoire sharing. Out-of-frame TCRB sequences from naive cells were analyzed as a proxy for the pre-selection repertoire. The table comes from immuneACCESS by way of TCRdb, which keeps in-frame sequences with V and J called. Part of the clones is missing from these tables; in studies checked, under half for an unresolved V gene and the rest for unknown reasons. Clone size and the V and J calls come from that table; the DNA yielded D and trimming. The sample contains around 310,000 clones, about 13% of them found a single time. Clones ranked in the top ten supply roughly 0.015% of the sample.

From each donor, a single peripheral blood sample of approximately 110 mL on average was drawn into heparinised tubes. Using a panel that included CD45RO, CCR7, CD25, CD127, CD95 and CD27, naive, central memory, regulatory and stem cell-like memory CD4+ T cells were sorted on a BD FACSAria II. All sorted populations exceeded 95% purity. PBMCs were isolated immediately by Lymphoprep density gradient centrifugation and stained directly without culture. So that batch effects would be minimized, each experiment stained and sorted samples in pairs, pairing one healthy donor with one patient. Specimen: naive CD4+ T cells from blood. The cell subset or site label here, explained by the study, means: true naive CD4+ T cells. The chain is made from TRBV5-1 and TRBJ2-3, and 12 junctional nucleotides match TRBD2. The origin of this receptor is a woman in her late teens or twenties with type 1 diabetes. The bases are TGCGCCAGCAGCACTAGCGGGAGGCCAGATACGCAGTATTTT. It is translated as CASSTSGRPDTQYF.